This TCR beta chain came from a study of T cell responses to AZD1222 COVID-19 vaccine. Data came from immunoSEQ multiplex PCR; TCRdb stores just in-frame clones and leaves some out. The data show about 74,000 clones, more than 85% seen once. The sample was peripheral blood, taken 28 days after the second AZD1222 dose. The clonotype was recovered from an adult who received the AZD1222 COVID-19 vaccine.

DNA of the CDR3: TGTGCCAGCAGCCCTAGACTAGCGGAGAACAATGAGCAGTTCTTC. As protein: CASSPRLAENNEQFF. The rearrangement links TRBV3-1 (or the pseudogene TRBV3-2) to TRBJ2-1; 9 nucleotides align to TRBD2. The length of the CDR3 is 15 residues. The germline V gene encodes CDR1 LGHDT and CDR2 YNNKEL (reference sequence). V shed 4 bases and J 5 bases; nucleotides not matched to a gene: 6.